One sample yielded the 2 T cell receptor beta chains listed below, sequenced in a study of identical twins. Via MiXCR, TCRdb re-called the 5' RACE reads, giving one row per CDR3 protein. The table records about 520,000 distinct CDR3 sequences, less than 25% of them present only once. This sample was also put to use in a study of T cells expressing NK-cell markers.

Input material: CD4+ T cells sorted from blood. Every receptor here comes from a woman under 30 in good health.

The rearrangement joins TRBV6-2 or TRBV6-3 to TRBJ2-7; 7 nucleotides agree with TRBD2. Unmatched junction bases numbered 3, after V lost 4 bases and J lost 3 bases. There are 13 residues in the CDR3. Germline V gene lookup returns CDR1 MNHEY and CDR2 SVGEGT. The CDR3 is CASSSTSVYEQYF. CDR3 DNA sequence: TGTGCCAGCAGTTCAACTAGCGTCTACGAGCAGTACTTC.

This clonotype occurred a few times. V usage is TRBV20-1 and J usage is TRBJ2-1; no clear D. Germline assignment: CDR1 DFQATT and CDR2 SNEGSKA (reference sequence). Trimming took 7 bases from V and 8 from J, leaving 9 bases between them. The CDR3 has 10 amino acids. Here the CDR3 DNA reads TGCAGTGTCAGAGCCTATGAGCAGTTCTTC. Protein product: CSVRAYEQFF.